This T cell receptor beta chain is from a study of OX40 agonist ivuxolimab in advanced cancers. On the study more broadly: All patients had ivuxolimab intravenously every 2 weeks at 0.01 to 10 mg/kg. Those treated in dose escalation had hepatocellular carcinoma, melanoma, renal cell cancer or head and neck cancer. Partial responses were achieved by three patients: one hepatocellular carcinoma, two cutaneous melanoma.

A remark on this clone: Its specificity is not known.

Study findings and constraints: Certain nonresponders additionally had low normalized T-cell clonal expansion.

The protocol was immunoSEQ multiplex PCR, while the TCRdb copy is restricted to in-frame clones and leaves out a portion. Of over 55,000 clones listed, about 89% are singletons. V shed 6 bases and J 5 bases; nucleotides not matched to a gene: 9. The CDR3 length is 15 residues. Looked up from germline, CDR1 is MNHNS and CDR2 is SASEGT. The J gene is TRBJ2-1, the V gene TRBV6-1, with 8 bases that match TRBD1. This TCR was sampled from an adult with an advanced solid tumor such as melanoma, head and neck, liver or kidney cancer. Sequences were derived from CD4+ or CD8+ T cells sorted from blood, sampled in a trial of the OX40 agonist ivuxolimab. In nucleotides, the CDR3 is TGTGCCAGCAGAAAGACAGGGGTCGTTGACAATGAGCAGTTCTTC. Its protein product is CASRKTGVVDNEQFF.